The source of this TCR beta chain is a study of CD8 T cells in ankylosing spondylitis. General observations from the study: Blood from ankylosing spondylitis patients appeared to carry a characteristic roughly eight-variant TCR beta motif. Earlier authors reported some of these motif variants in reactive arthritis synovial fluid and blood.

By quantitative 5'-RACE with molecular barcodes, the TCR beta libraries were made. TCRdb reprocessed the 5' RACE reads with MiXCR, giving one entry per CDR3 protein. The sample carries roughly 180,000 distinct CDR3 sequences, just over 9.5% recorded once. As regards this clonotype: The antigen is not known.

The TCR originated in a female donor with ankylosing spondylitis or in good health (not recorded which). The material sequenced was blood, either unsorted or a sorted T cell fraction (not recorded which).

CDR3: CASSEAVTGYYGYTF. The CDR3 region has the DNA TGTGCCAGCAGTGAAGCTGTGACAGGGTATTACGGCTACACCTTC. The chain recombines TRBV2 with TRBJ1-2; 7 positions agree with TRBD1. V shed 0 bases, J shed 8 bases, and the junction held 9 bases outside the gene matches. CDR1 and CDR2 (germline): SNHLY, FYNNEI. CDR3 size: 15 residues. The full variable domain, completed using reference TRBV2 and TRBJ1-2, is EPEVTQTPSHQVTQMGQEVILRCVPISNHLYFYWYRQILGQKVEFLVSFYNNEISEKSEIFDDQFSVERPDGSNFTLKIRSTKLEDSAMYFCASSEAVTGYYGYTFGSGTRLTVV.